The sequence of this T cell receptor beta chain was determined in a study of graft-versus-host responses after intestinal transplantation (dated by TCRdb to the early 2020s). The study in broad terms: Multivisceral, liver-intestinal, or isolated intestinal transplants were received by the recipients. Anti-thymocyte globulin induction was given to all recipients, followed by maintenance tacrolimus and steroids for about 3 years. After intestinal transplantation, graft-versus-host and host-versus-graft alloreactive T cell clones were followed in the graft, circulation and bone marrow using bulk TCR-beta CDR3 sequencing. Alloreactive clones were identified by sequencing pre-transplant mixed lymphocyte reaction products and comparing them with unstimulated pre-transplant donor and recipient T cells. The cohort enrolled some 23 intestinal transplant recipients, one of whom was a retransplant, and a few patients without pretransplant specimens were excluded. A peak of at least 4% donor T cells among recipient peripheral blood mononuclear cells was the definition used for donor T cell macrochimerism. Rather than going through the commercial service, samples from a few later patients were sequenced in-house on an Illumina MiSeq and processed with MiXCR.

Results the study describes overall, beyond this receptor: Peak levels of circulating GvH clones were associated with declines in HvG clones early after transplant. Patients with donor T cell macrochimerism had high GvH to HvG T cell clonal ratios in their allografts. GvH clones were detected in recipient bone marrow, and some of these GvH clones were observed earlier in ileal mucosa or blood, consistent with an intestinal mucosal origin. The relatively low number and heterogeneity of intestinal transplant patients limited the conclusions.

The intended sense of this specimen's time point label: cells obtained before transplantation from donor or recipient. CD3+CD4+ and CD3+CD8+ populations were FACS-sorted from unstimulated pre-transplant donor and recipient cells taken from spleen or lymph nodes. CDR1 and CDR2 are drawn from the germline V gene: MGHRA, YSYEKL. V and J lose 1 base and 3 bases, and a span of 13 bases separates them. The CDR3 contains 15 residues, cysteine and phenylalanine counted. Left in the record is the CDR3 DNA by itself, 45 bases read in frame from the first base. This clone was counted a few times. There is no known antigen for this receptor. The input lacks base qualities; no much larger clone sits a single base away. The library was made by the immunoSEQ multiplex PCR assay. For most patients, genomic DNA was isolated with the Qiagen DNeasy Blood and Tissue Kit and shipped frozen to Adaptive Biotechnologies for TCR sequencing. For most patients, high-throughput TCR-beta CDR3 sequencing of genomic DNA was performed by Adaptive Biotechnologies. The source study handled its data this way. TCR sequencing data for approximately 17 patients were retrieved from Adaptive's ImmunoSEQ software; three other patients were processed with MiXCR and VDJtools. To correct CD4 versus CD8 sorting errors, sequences present in both subsets at a frequency ratio below 5:1 were removed. CDR3 nucleotide sequences shared between donor and recipient were removed because the origin of such sequences could not be assigned. Alloreactive clones required at least 2-fold expansion over unstimulated cells and minimum CFSE-low frequency of 0.002% (template counts) or 0.001% (read counts). Mappable clones were those detected in sequenced pre-transplant spleen, lymph node, or MLR CFSE-low populations of the donor or recipient. The cumulative frequency of alloreactive clones was calculated as a percentage of all sequences, weighted by copy number. TCRdb's version of the immuneACCESS table is confined to in-frame rearrangements and falls short of the full clone set. An unresolved V gene accounts for under half of the shortfall where checked; the remainder is of unknown origin. V and J calls and clone size are given by that table; D and trimming were obtained from the DNA. This sample comprises under 100,000 clones, around 80% of them detected only once. 0.75% to 0.85% of the sample is taken by the ten largest.

The sequence joins TRBV4-1 to TRBJ2-7, with no confident D gene call. The sequences come from unstimulated CD4+ T cells sorted from spleen or lymph node cells, collected before intestinal transplant. The clonotype was recovered from a human donor who received an intestinal transplant. The bases are TGCGCCAGCAGCCAAGTAGACGGGTCCATCTACGAGCAGTACTTC. This yields the protein CASSQVDGSIYEQYF.